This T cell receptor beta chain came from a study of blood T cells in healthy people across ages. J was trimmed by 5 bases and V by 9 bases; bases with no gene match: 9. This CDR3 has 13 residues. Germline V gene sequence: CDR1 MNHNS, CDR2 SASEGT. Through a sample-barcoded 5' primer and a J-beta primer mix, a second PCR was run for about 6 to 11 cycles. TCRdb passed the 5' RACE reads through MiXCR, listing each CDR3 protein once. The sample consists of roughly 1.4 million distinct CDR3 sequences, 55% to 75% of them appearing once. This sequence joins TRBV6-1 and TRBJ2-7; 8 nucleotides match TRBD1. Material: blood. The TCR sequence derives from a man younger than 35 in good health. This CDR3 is CASIETGVNEQYF. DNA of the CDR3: TGTGCCAGTATAGAGACAGGGGTAAACGAGCAGTACTTC.